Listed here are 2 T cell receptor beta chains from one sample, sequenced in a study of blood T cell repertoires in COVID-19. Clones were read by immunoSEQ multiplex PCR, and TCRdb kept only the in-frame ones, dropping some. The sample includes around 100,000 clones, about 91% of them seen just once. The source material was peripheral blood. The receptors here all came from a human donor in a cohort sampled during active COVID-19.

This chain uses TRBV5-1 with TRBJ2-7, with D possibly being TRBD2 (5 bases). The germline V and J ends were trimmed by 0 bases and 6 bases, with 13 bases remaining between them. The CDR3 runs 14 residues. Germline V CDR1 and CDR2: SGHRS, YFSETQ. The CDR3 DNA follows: TGCGCCAGCAGCTTGGCGGGCGGGTCGCGCGAGCAGTACTTC. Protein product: CASSLAGGSREQYF.

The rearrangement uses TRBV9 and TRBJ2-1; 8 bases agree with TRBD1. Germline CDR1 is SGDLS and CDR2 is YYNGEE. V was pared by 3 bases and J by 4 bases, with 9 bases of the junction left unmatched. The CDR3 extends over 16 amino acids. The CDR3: CASSAGGRGLYNEQFF. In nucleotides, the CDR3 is TGTGCCAGCAGCGCCGGAGGCAGGGGGCTTTACAATGAGCAGTTCTTC.